These 24 T cell receptor beta chains share one sample of origin, sequenced in a study of tumor-infiltrating lymphocytes in primary liver carcinoma. A primer matching the constant region was used to make TCR beta cDNA from around 460 ng of total RNA. ARM-PCR, slightly modified, supplied the TCR beta libraries through three nested multiplex PCR rounds. The two initial PCR rounds, about 9 cycles each, used TRBV1-TRBV30 forward and C-beta reverse primers. Each CDR3 protein is one row after TCRdb ran MiXCR on the multiplex PCR reads. The sample contains fewer than 250,000 distinct CDR3 sequences, almost 65% of which appear only once. The researchers obtained blood RNA from unsorted whole blood and also extracted germline DNA. What was sequenced was peripheral blood. These receptors were obtained from a woman in her sixties or seventies with primary liver carcinoma and hepatitis B virus infection.

This clonotype has a handful of counts. The V call is TRBV7-9, the J call TRBJ2-3; D perhaps matches TRBD2 (6 bases). This CDR3 spans 17 amino acids. The V and J ends lost 1 base and 1 base respectively, with 15 bases between them. The V gene's germline CDR1 is SEHNR and CDR2 FQNEAQ (reference sequence). The DNA of the CDR3 is TGTGCCAGCAGCTTAGGACTGGCGGGGCTACGCACAGATACGCAGTATTTT. Translation: CASSLGLAGLRTDTQYF.

This clonotype was detected only a few times. A much larger clone lies one base from this, so it may be a read error. The chain employs TRBV4-1 and TRBJ2-3; D might be TRBD1 or TRBD2, each matching 5 bases. The CDR3 is made up of 19 amino acids. CDR1 and CDR2 from the germline V gene are MGHRA and YSYEKL. The germline V and J ends were trimmed by 0 bases and 0 bases, with 19 bases remaining between them. Written as DNA, the CDR3 is TGCGCCAGCAGCCAAGATCCGGGACCAGCGGTAAGAAGCACAGATACGCAGTATTTT. As protein: CASSQDPGPAVRSTDTQYF.

This clonotype was detected many times. This chain links TRBV5-4 with TRBJ1-2; the D gene is possibly TRBD1 (5 bases). CDR3 length: 13 residues. Trimming left V 2 bases short and J 4 bases short, with 9 bases between. Germline V gene data show CDR1 as SGHNT and CDR2 as YYREEE (reference sequence). The CDR3 nucleotides read TGTGCCAGCAGCTTTCAGGGCCCCTATGGCTACACCTTC. Protein: CASSFQGPYGYTF. The variable domain in full, completed from reference TRBV5-4 and TRBJ1-2, reads ETGVTQSPTHLIKTRGQQVTLRCSSQSGHNTVSWYQQALGQGPQFIFQYYREEENGRGNFPPRFSGLQFPNYSSELNVNALELDDSALYLCASSFQGPYGYTFGSGTRLTVV.

The chain is built from TRBV24-1 and TRBJ1-2; no clear D. Trimming left V 3 bases short and J 0 bases short, with 10 bases between. The CDR3 covers 15 residues. Germline CDR1 reads KGHDR; CDR2 reads SFDVKD. The CDR3 sequence: CATSDTFSANYGYTF. Written as DNA, the CDR3 is TGTGCCACCAGTGATACGTTTTCAGCTAACTATGGCTACACCTTC.

This clonotype appeared many times. The V and J genes are TRBV29-1 and TRBJ1-5; TRBD1 agrees at 8 bases. Unmatched junction bases numbered 4, after V lost 7 bases and J lost 2 bases. This CDR3 contains 13 residues. CDR1 is SQVTM and CDR2 is ANQGSEA in the germline V gene. CDR3 loop: CSERGQGNQPQHF. Written as DNA, the CDR3 is TGCAGCGAAAGGGGACAGGGCAATCAGCCCCAGCATTTT. Complete variable domain (other parts from reference TRBV29-1 and TRBJ1-5): SAVISQKPSRDICQRGTSLTIQCQVDSQVTMMFWYRQQPGQSLTLIATANQGSEATYESGFVIDKFPISRPNLTFSTLTVSNMSPEDSSIYLCSERGQGNQPQHFGDGTRLSIL.

Turning to this clonotype: This may come from a read error, since a much larger clone is one base off. This chain connects TRBV4-1 to TRBJ2-6; D remains unclear. Germline CDR1 reads MGHRA; CDR2 reads YSYEKL. The CDR3 length is 14 residues. CDR3 nucleotides: TGCACCAGCAGCCCCCTAACTGGGGCCAACGTCCTGACTTTC. Its protein is CTSSPLTGANVLTF.

Comments on this clonotype: An end of the junction does not agree with germline; a read error may underlie this. This rearrangement joins TRBV6-5 to TRBJ2-7; 8 bases fit TRBD2. This CDR3 contains 12 residues. Germline CDR1 MNHEY, CDR2 SVGAGI. DNA of the CDR3: TGTACAGAGAGACTAGCGAACTACGAGCAGTATTTC. Its protein is CTERLANYEQYF.

A few counts support this clonotype. The chain recombines TRBV28 with TRBJ2-7; the D gene is possibly TRBD2 (6 bases). There are 15 residues in the CDR3. Germline V gives CDR1 MDHEN, CDR2 SYDVKM. Trimming left V 5 bases short and J 6 bases short, with 20 bases between. The CDR3 spells CASSVTGRGIREQYF. In nucleotides, the CDR3 is TGTGCCAGCAGTGTTACAGGTCGGGGGATACGCGAGCAGTACTTC.

This clonotype came up many times. The rearrangement links TRBV11-2 to TRBJ2-1, with 7 bases aligning to TRBD2. Germline assignment: CDR1 SGHAT and CDR2 FQNNGV. The J segment lost 10 bases and the V segment lost 0 bases, leaving 3 bases of the junction unmatched. CDR3 length equals 13 residues. CDR3: CASSLEPGGEQFF. The DNA of the CDR3 is TGTGCCAGCAGCTTAGAACCGGGAGGAGAGCAGTTCTTC.

This clonotype was counted at least ten times. The CDR3 DNA follows: TGCGCCAGCAGTAGCGGGAGAGATATCACCGGGGAGCTGTTTTTT. Its protein product is CASSSGRDITGELFF. V and J are TRBV5-1 and TRBJ2-2; 9 bases align to TRBD2. In germline, CDR1 is SGHRS, CDR2 YFSETQ. The CDR3 spans 15 residues. The V gene end was trimmed by 5 bases and the J gene end by 4 bases; junction bases not matched to a gene: 6.

Concerning this clonotype itself: At one boundary the junction diverges from the germline segment, which might be a read error. The chain links TRBV5-4 to TRBJ2-1; TRBD2 is a possible D gene (6 bases). The CDR3 covers 15 residues. Germline CDR1 is SGHNT and CDR2 is YYREEE (reference sequence). The CDR3 nucleotides read TGTGCCAGCAGCCGTAGCGGAAGCTCCTACAAAGAGCAGTTCTTC. Protein: CASSRSGSSYKEQFF.

This clonotype has a count of ten or more. The chain is built from TRBV6-2 or TRBV6-3 and TRBJ2-7; D gene ambiguous. There are 13 residues in the CDR3. The germline V and J ends were trimmed by 5 bases and 6 bases, with 14 bases remaining between them. CDR1 and CDR2 from the germline V gene are MNHEY and SVGEGT. The CDR3 protein is CASSARKSAEQYF. The CDR3 coding sequence is TGTGCCAGCAGTGCTCGAAAGAGCGCCGAGCAGTACTTC.

In the case of this clonotype: An end of the junction does not agree with germline; a read error may underlie this. The V and J genes are TRBV6-1 and TRBJ2-7; D call uncertain. The V gene's germline CDR1 is MNHNS and CDR2 SASEGT. There are 11 residues in the CDR3. The CDR3 DNA reads as TGTGCCACCCAGAATACCTATGAGCAGTACTTC. Translating it yields CATQNTYEQYF.

For this clonotype: One junction end does not reproduce the germline sequence, and a read error may be involved. CDR3 sequence (DNA): TGTGCCAGCATTGACTCGTCCCCAGGGGGCCTTGGTACGCAGTATTTT. Translating gives CASIDSSPGGLGTQYF. The chain links TRBV6-4 to TRBJ2-3; 8 positions agree with TRBD1. The CDR3 contains 16 residues. The germline CDR1 and CDR2 sequences are MRHNA and SNTAGT.

Comments on this clonotype: One end of the junction fails to match germline, which may point to a read error. The rearrangement uses TRBV11-2 and TRBJ2-7, with D possibly TRBD2 on 5 matching bases. The CDR3 contains 14 residues. From germline, CDR1 is SGHAT and CDR2 FQNNGV. The CDR3, as DNA: TGTGCCGGCAGCGTGTATGAGGGTAAATACGAGCAGTACTTC. It yields the protein CAGSVYEGKYEQYF.

This chain links TRBV4-1 with TRBJ2-7, with 10 positions matching TRBD2. This CDR3 comprises 18 residues. Germline V gives CDR1 MGHRA, CDR2 YSYEKL. The V gene end was trimmed by 8 bases and the J gene end by 6 bases; junction bases not matched to a gene: 22. CDR3 DNA: TGCGCCAGCGGATCGTTACCCCCGAGGGGACTAGCGCGATCCGAGCAGTACTTC. This codes for CASGSLPPRGLARSEQYF.

This sequence joins TRBV12-3 or TRBV12-4 and TRBJ1-6, with a tentative D call TRBD1 (5 bases). The CDR3 has 16 residues. This CDR3 reads CVSSLAPLTDNSPLHF. CDR3 DNA: TGTGTTAGCAGTTTAGCGCCTTTGACAGATAATTCACCCCTCCACTTT.

The V call is TRBV30, the J call TRBJ1-2, with a possible D match to TRBD1 (6 bases). The CDR3 sequence is 12 residues long. Germline V gene data show CDR1 as GTSNPN and CDR2 as SVGIG (reference sequence). The CDR3 sequence is CACQGGARGYTF. CDR3 DNA: TGTGCTTGCCAAGGGGGGGCTAGGGGCTACACCTTC. The full variable domain, rest sourced from reference TRBV30 and TRBJ1-2, is SQTIHQWPATLVQPVGSPLSLECTVEGTSNPNLYWYRQAAGRGLQLLFYSVGIGQISSEVPQNLSASRPQDRQFILSSKKLLLSDSGFYLCACQGGARGYTFGSGTRLTVV.

Points on this clonotype: A read error may account for a junction end that differs from germline. The rearrangement links TRBV11-1 to TRBJ2-3; no clear D gene. Germline loops: CDR1 SGHAT, CDR2 FQDESV (reference sequence). The CDR3 contains 14 residues. The CDR3 coding sequence is TGTGCCGGCAGCTTAGCACACACCACAGATATGCAGTATTTT. As protein: CAGSLAHTTDMQYF.

As to this clonotype: At one end, the junction sequence differs from germline, possibly due to a read error. The chain is built from TRBV5-6 and TRBJ2-7, with 8 bases fitting TRBD1. The CDR3 runs 14 residues. Germline CDR1 and CDR2: SGHDT and YYEEEE. CDR3 sequence (DNA): TGTGCTAGCAGCTTCGACAGGGGAGATTACGAGCAGTACTTC. This encodes CASSFDRGDYEQYF. Variable domain in full (rest from reference TRBV5-6 and TRBJ2-7): DAGVTQSPTHLIKTRGQQVTLRCSPKSGHDTVSWYQQALGQGPQFIFQYYEEEERQRGNFPDRFSGHQFPNYSSELNVNALLLGDSALYLCASSFDRGDYEQYFGPGTRLTVT.

This clonotype was seen more than once but under ten times. The J gene is TRBJ1-5, the V gene TRBV4-1; TRBD1 is a possible D gene (5 bases). This CDR3 contains 15 residues. Germline assignment: CDR1 MGHRA and CDR2 YSYEKL. V dropped 1 base and J dropped 5 bases, with 12 bases sitting between them. The CDR3 DNA is TGCGCCAGCAGCCAAGGTGGGGGGAATTATCAGCCCCAGCATTTT. It yields the protein CASSQGGGNYQPQHF.

About this clonotype itself: One end of the junction is discordant with germline, which a read error may explain. This sequence joins TRBV11-2 and TRBJ2-7; D might be TRBD2 (5 bases). The V gene's germline CDR1 is SGHAT and CDR2 FQNNGV. This CDR3 has 15 residues. The CDR3 is CASSYDRGTSYEQYF. The CDR3 nucleotides read TGTGCTAGCAGCTATGATCGGGGAACCTCCTACGAGCAGTACTTC. The whole variable domain, remainder taken from reference TRBV11-2 and TRBJ2-7, is EAGVAQSPRYKIIEKRQSVAFWCNPISGHATLYWYQQILGQGPKLLIQFQNNGVVDDSQLPKDRFSAERLKGVDSTLKIQPAKLEDSAVYLCASSYDRGTSYEQYFGPGTRLTVT.

Remarks on this clonotype: The junction and the germline gene differ at one end; a read error may be behind it. The V and J genes are TRBV12-3 or TRBV12-4 and TRBJ2-5; possibly TRBD1 or TRBD2 for D (5 bases each). The CDR3 spans 14 residues. CDR3 in amino acids: CARSDYGGQETQYF. CDR3 nucleotides: TGTGCCCGCAGCGACTATGGGGGCCAAGAGACCCAGTACTTC.

Only a few counts were recorded for this clonotype. An end of the junction differs from the germline gene, which may be a read error. The chain links TRBV12-3 or TRBV12-4 to TRBJ2-5, with no clear D. There are 14 residues in the CDR3. The DNA for the CDR3 is TGTGCCAGCAGCTCGCTCCCTGGGCGAGAGAACCAGTACTTC. Translating gives CASSSLPGRENQYF.